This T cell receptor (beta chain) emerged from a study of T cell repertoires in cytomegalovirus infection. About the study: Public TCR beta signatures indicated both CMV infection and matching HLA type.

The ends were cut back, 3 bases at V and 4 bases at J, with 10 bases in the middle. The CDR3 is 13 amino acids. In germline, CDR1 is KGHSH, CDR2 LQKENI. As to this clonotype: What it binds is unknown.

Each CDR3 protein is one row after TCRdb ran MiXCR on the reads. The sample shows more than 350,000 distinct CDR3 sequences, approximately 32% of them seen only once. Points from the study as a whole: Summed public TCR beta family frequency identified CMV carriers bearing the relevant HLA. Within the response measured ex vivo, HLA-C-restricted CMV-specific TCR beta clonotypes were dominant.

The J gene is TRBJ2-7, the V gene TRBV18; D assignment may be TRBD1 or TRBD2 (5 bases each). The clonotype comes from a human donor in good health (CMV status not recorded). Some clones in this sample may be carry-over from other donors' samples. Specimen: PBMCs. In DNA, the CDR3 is TGTGCCAGCTCACCTGAGGGGAGATACGAGCAGTACTTC. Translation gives CASSPEGRYEQYF.